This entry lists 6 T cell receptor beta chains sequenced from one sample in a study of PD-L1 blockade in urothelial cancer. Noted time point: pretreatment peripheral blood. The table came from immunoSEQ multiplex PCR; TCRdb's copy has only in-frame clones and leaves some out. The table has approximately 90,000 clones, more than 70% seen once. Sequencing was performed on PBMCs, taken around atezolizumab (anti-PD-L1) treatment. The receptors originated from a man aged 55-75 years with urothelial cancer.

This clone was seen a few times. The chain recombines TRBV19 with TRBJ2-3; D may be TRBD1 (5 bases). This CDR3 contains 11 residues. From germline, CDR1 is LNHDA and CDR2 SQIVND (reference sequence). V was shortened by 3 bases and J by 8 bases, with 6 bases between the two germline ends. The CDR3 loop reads CASSIQGTQYF. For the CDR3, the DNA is TGTGCCAGTAGTATTCAGGGTACGCAGTATTTT.

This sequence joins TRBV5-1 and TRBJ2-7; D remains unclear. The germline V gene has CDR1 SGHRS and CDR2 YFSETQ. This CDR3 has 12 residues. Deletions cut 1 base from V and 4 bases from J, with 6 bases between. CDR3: CASSLNTYEQYF. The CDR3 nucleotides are TGCGCCAGCAGCTTGAATACATACGAGCAGTACTTC. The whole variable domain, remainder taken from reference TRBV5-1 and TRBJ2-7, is KAGVTQTPRYLIKTRGQQVTLSCSPISGHRSVSWYQQTPGQGLQFLFEYFSETQRNKGNFPGRFSGRQFSNSRSEMNVSTLELGDSALYLCASSLNTYEQYFGPGTRLTVT.

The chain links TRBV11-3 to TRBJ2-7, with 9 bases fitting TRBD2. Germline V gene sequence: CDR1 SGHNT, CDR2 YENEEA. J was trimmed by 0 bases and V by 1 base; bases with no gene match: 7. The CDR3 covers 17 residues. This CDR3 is CASSLGHSGGLSYEQYF. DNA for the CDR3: TGTGCCAGCAGCTTAGGCCATAGCGGGGGCCTCTCCTACGAGCAGTACTTC.

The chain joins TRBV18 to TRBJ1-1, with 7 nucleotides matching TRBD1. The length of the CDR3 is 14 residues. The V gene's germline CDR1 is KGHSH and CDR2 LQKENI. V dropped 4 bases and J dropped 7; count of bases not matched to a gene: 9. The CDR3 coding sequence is TGTGCCAGCTCACAAAGACAGGGTCTCGGTGAAGCTTTCTTT. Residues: CASSQRQGLGEAFF.

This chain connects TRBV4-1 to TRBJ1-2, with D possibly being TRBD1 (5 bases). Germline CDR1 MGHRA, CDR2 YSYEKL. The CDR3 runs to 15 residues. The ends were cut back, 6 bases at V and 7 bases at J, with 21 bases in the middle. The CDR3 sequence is CASRQLGRDGGGYTF. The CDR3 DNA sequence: TGCGCCAGCAGGCAACTGGGCAGGGATGGCGGTGGCTACACCTTC.

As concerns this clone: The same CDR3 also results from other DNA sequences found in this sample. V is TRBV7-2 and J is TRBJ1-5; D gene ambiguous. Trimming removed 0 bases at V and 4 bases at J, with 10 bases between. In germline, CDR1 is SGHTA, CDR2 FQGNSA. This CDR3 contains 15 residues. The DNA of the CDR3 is TGTGCCAGCAGCTTAGCTCCCGGGTCAAATCAGCCCCAGCATTTT. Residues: CASSLAPGSNQPQHF.